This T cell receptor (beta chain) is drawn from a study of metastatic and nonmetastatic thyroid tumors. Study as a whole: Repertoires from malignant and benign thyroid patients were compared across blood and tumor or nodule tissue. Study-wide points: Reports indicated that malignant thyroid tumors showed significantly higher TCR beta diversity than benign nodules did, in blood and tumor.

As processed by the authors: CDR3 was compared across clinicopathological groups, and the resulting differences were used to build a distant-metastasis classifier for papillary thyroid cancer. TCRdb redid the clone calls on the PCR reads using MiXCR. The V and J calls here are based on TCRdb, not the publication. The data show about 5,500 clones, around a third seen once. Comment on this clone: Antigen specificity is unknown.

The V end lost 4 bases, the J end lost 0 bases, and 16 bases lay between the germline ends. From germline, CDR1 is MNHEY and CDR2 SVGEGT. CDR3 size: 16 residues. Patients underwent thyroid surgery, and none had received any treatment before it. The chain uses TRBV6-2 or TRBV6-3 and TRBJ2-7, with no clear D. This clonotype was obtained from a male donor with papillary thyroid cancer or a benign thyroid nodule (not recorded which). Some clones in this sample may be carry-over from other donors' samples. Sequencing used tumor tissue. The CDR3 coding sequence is TGTGCCAGCAGTTGGGGTACCAGGCGGAGCTCCTACGAGCAGTACTTC. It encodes CASSWGTRRSSYEQYF.